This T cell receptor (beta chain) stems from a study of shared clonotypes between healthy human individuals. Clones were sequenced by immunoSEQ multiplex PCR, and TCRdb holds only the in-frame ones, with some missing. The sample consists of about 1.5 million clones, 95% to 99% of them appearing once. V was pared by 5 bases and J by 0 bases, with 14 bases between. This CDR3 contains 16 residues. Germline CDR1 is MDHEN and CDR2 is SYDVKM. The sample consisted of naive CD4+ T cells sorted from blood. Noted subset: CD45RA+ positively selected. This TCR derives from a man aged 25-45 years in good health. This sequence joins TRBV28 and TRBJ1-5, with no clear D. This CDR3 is CASSMSGGYSNQPQHF. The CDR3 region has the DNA TGTGCCAGCAGTATGTCAGGCGGCTATAGCAATCAGCCCCAGCATTTT.